This T cell receptor (beta chain) was captured in a study of a mutant IDH1 vaccine in newly diagnosed glioma (dated by TCRdb to 2020 to 2023). Turning to the overall study: Vaccination began 4-6 weeks after radiotherapy alone, or alongside temozolomide cycles in the chemotherapy-containing groups. Of the roughly 31 treated patients, 62.5% were male and approximately 38% were female, and the mean age was roughly 38 years. Before enrollment, patients had received standard therapy of radiotherapy alone, temozolomide alone, or radiochemotherapy with temozolomide; most received the combination. Visit V12 was the week-35 safety follow-up and visit V13 was the week-47 end of study. Six visits were used for peripheral blood collection: V03 (baseline), V05, V07, V10, V12 and V13. Longitudinal TCRB deep sequencing was performed for approximately 24 treated patients wherever samples were available for exploratory analyses.

Receptor amplification or capture employed the immunoSEQ multiplex PCR assay. Following the manufacturer's protocol, the hsTCRB Kit was used to amplify rearranged TCR beta chain sequences. TCRB libraries were sequenced on an Illumina MiSeq. The study's processing was this. Demultiplexing, trimming and gene mapping were performed with the kit vendor's proprietary platform. The clones in this table, taken by TCRdb from immuneACCESS, are in-frame only. Not every clone is retained; where verified, under half of the shortfall comes from an unresolved V gene, and the cause of the rest is unknown. V and J calls plus clone size are reproduced from that table; the DNA served to infer D and trimming. For this sample the table gives about 42,000 clones, of which about 80% were detected only once. Roughly 5% of the sample is in the top ten clones. The time point label here, explained by the study, means: week 35, safety follow-up. Each vaccine dose was 300 ug of a 20-mer mutant IDH1 peptide in Montanide, given subcutaneously with topical imiquimod. Across visits V03 through V10, patients got a total of eight vaccinations, given in weeks 1, 3, 5, 7, 11, 15, 19 and 23. The donors had newly diagnosed IDH1-mutant astrocytomas of WHO grade 3 or 4 that showed loss of nuclear ATRX. The samples were drawn from NOA16, a multicentre, single-arm, open-label phase I trial in Germany that tested a mutant IDH1 peptide vaccine in humans for the first time. The DNeasy Blood and Tissue Kit was used to extract genomic DNA from EDTA blood for TCRB sequencing.

What the work shows at the level of the full study, not this receptor alone: PBMC samples for TCRB deep sequencing were selected based on availability. Pseudoprogression seemed to be unrelated to changes in the top peripheral T cell clonotypes found by TCRB sequencing. According to the authors, sample limitations meant that analyses of patient blood samples could not be reproduced. Immune responses induced by the vaccine were seen in over 80% of patients across multiple MHC alleles.

This clone has only one observation. The antigen it binds to is not known. No much larger clone exists at a distance of one base, and base qualities are not known. From its cysteine to its phenylalanine, the CDR3 spans 14 amino acids. Only the CDR3 part of the read is kept: 42 bases, read in frame from the first base. V was cut back by 4 bases and J by 4 bases, leaving a gap of 13 bases between them. CDR1 and CDR2, per the germline V gene, are MGHDK and SYGVNS. This specimen was PBMCs, taken from a glioma patient whose treatment included an IDH1 peptide vaccine. The chain joins TRBV25-1 to TRBJ1-1; the D gene lacks a confident call. The sequence derives from a woman in her forties or fifties with glioma. The CDR3 region reads CASSAPGSPTEAFF. The nucleotide sequence reads as follows: TGTGCCAGCAGTGCCCCGGGCAGCCCCACTGAAGCTTTCTTT.